This is a list of T cell receptor beta chains from one sample in a study of blood T cell repertoires in COVID-19. Data came from immunoSEQ multiplex PCR; TCRdb stores just in-frame clones and leaves some out. This sample has hundreds of thousands of clones, with approximately 89% found just once. Sequencing used PBMCs or T cells enriched from blood (not recorded which). These TCRs come from a woman between 40 and 50 years old who had recovered from COVID-19. CDR3s include the opening cysteine and the closing phenylalanine or tryptophan. D genes are given only for firm matches. Only some rows state a clone size, as once, few, many or a class for expanded clones.

clone size: -
J gene: TRBJ1-2
D gene: TRBD1
V gene: TRBV6-1
CDR3 protein: CASSERVETGIYGYTF
CDR3 DNA: TGTGCCAGCAGTGAACGGGTGGAGACAGGGATCTATGGCTACACCTTC

clone size: -
J gene: TRBJ2-7
D gene: TRBD2
V gene: TRBV6-1
CDR3 protein: CASSEILAALSYEQYF
CDR3 DNA: TGTGCCAGCAGTGAAATACTAGCGGCCCTCTCCTACGAGCAGTACTTC

clone size: -
J gene: TRBJ1-3
D gene: -
V gene: TRBV30
CDR3 protein: CAWSIGGNTIYF
CDR3 DNA: TGTGCCTGGAGTATCGGGGGAAACACCATATATTTT

clone size: -
J gene: TRBJ1-6
D gene: -
V gene: TRBV7-2
CDR3 protein: CASSPDNPLVGSPLHF
CDR3 DNA: TGTGCCAGCAGCCCGGACAATCCCTTAGTTGGTTCACCCCTCCACTTT

clone size: once
J gene: TRBJ2-7
D gene: TRBD2
V gene: TRBV10-3
CDR3 protein: CAISTGTSASYEQYF
CDR3 DNA: TGTGCCATCAGTACCGGGACTAGCGCCTCCTACGAGCAGTACTTC

clone size: -
J gene: TRBJ2-1
D gene: TRBD2
V gene: TRBV9
CDR3 protein: CASSVVASGDYNEQFF
CDR3 DNA: TGTGCCAGCAGCGTAGTAGCTAGCGGAGATTACAATGAGCAGTTCTTC

clone size: once
J gene: TRBJ2-1
D gene: TRBD2
V gene: TRBV6-2/TRBV6-3
CDR3 protein: CASSKKLAGANEQFF
CDR3 DNA: TGTGCCAGCAGCAAAAAACTAGCGGGAGCGAATGAGCAGTTCTTC

clone size: once
J gene: TRBJ1-4
D gene: -
V gene: TRBV19
CDR3 protein: CASSRAGEKLFF
CDR3 DNA: TGTGCCAGTAGTCGGGCGGGTGAAAAACTGTTTTTT

clone size: -
J gene: TRBJ1-6
D gene: -
V gene: TRBV4-1
CDR3 protein: CASSQEGGSSYNSPLHF
CDR3 DNA: TGCGCCAGCAGCCAAGAGGGAGGGAGCTCCTATAATTCACCCCTCCACTTT

clone size: -
J gene: TRBJ2-7
D gene: -
V gene: TRBV5-6
CDR3 protein: CASSFLRGPPSEQYF
CDR3 DNA: TGTGCCAGCAGCTTTCTCCGTGGGCCACCCTCCGAGCAGTACTTC

clone size: -
J gene: TRBJ1-1
D gene: TRBD1
V gene: TRBV19
CDR3 protein: CASSGQGARTEAFF
CDR3 DNA: TGTGCCAGTAGTGGACAGGGGGCGCGGACTGAAGCTTTCTTT

clone size: -
J gene: TRBJ1-1
D gene: TRBD1
V gene: TRBV30
CDR3 protein: CAWRFDRGNTEAFF
CDR3 DNA: TGTGCCTGGAGGTTTGACAGGGGGAACACTGAAGCTTTCTTT

clone size: once
J gene: TRBJ2-3
D gene: TRBD2
V gene: TRBV7-2
CDR3 protein: CASSLELAGDTQYF
CDR3 DNA: TGTGCCAGCAGCTTAGAGCTAGCGGGAGATACGCAGTATTTT

clone size: -
J gene: TRBJ2-7
D gene: -
V gene: TRBV6-2/TRBV6-3
CDR3 protein: CASSPTGRKNYEQYF
CDR3 DNA: TGTGCCAGCAGTCCGACAGGCAGGAAGAACTACGAGCAGTACTTC

clone size: -
J gene: TRBJ2-5
D gene: -
V gene: TRBV28
CDR3 protein: CASSLYAVGETQYF
CDR3 DNA: TGTGCCAGCAGTTTATATGCGGTTGGGGAGACCCAGTACTTC

clone size: -
J gene: TRBJ1-1
D gene: -
V gene: TRBV7-9
CDR3 protein: CASSGGLGAEAFF
CDR3 DNA: TGTGCCAGCAGCGGGGGGTTAGGGGCTGAAGCTTTCTTT

clone size: -
J gene: TRBJ2-2
D gene: -
V gene: TRBV18
CDR3 protein: CASSPQGVTGELFF
CDR3 DNA: TGTGCCAGCTCACCACAGGGGGTCACCGGGGAGCTGTTTTTT

clone size: -
J gene: TRBJ2-2
D gene: -
V gene: TRBV2
CDR3 protein: CASSEGLYTGELFF
CDR3 DNA: TGTGCCAGCAGTGAGGGGCTATACACCGGGGAGCTGTTTTTT

clone size: -
J gene: TRBJ2-1
D gene: -
V gene: TRBV6-4
CDR3 protein: CARSPAGHRVTNEQFF
CDR3 DNA: TGTGCCCGATCTCCGGCCGGACATAGGGTTACAAATGAGCAGTTCTTC